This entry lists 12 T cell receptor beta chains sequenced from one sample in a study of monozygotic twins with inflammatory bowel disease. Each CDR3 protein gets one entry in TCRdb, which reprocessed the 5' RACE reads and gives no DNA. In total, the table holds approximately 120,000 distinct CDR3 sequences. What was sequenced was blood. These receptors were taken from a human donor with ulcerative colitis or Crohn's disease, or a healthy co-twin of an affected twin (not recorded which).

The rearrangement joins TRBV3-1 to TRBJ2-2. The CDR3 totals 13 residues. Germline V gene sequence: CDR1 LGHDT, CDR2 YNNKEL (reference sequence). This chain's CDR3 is CASSRRNTGELFF. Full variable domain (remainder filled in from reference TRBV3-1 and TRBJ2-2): DTAVSQTPKYLVTQMGNDKSIKCEQNLGHDTMYWYKQDSKKFLKIMFSYNNKELIINETVPNRFSPKSPDKAHLNLHINSLELGDSAVYFCASSRRNTGELFFGEGSRLTVL.

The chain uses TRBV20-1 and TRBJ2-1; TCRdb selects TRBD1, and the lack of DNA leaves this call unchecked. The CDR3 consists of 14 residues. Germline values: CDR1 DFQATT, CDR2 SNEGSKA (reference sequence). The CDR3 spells CSARGWGPGDEQFF.

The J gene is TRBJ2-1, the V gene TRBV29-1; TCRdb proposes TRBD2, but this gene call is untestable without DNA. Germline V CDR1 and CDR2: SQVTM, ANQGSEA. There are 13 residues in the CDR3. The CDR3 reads CSVGLAEVNEQFF.

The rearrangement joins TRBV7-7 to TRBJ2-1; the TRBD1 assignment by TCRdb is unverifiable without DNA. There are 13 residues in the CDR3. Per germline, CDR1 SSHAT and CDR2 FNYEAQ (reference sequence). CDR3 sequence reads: CASSFTHGAEQFF.

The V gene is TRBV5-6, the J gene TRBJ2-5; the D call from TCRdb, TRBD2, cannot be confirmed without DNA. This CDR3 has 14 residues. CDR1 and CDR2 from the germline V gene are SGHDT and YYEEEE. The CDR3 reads CASSLGPAQETQYF.

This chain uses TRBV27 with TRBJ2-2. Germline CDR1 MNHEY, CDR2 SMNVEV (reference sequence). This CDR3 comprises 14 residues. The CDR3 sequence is CASSYGLNTGELFF.

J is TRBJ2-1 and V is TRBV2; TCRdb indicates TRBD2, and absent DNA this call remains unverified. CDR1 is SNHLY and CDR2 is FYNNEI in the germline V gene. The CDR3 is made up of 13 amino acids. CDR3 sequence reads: CASSEGTATTQFF.

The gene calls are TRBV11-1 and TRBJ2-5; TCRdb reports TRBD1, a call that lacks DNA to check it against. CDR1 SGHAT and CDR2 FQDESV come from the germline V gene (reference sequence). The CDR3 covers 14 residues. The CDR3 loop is CASSKTGSGETQYF.

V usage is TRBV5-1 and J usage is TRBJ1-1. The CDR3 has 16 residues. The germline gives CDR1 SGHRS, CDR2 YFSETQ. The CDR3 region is CASSRPGGGTLTEAFF. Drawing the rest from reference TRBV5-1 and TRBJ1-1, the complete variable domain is KAGVTQTPRYLIKTRGQQVTLSCSPISGHRSVSWYQQTPGQGLQFLFEYFSETQRNKGNFPGRFSGRQFSNSRSEMNVSTLELGDSALYLCASSRPGGGTLTEAFFGQGTRLTVV.

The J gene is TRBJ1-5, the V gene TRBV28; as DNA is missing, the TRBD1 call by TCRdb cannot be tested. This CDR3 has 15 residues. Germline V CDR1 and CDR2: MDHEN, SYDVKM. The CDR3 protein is CASSWRQGVNQPQHF.

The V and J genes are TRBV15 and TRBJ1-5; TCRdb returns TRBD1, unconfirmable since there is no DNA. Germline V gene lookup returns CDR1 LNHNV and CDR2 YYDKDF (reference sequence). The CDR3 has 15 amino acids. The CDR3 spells CATSRAGTGNQPQHF.

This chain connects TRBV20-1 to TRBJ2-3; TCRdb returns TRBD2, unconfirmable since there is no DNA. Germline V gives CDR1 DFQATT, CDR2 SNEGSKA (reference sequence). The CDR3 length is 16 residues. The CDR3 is CSARGGRAGDRVTQYF.